The 3 T cell receptor beta chains reported below all come from one sample, sequenced in a study of blood T cell repertoires in COVID-19 (dated by TCRdb to about 2020). The receptor library was made with the immunoSEQ multiplex PCR assay. In TCRdb, the immuneACCESS table is reduced to in-frame sequences with V and J assigned. These tables do not hold every clone; where another copy was compared, an unresolved V gene accounts for under half, and the others remain unexplained. The sample table contains about 120,000 clones; only one count was recorded for about 83% of them. The top ten clones comprise 5% to 7.5% of the sample. The specimen sequenced was peripheral blood. The receptors stem from a man in his 70s with acute or convalescent COVID-19.

V and J are TRBV2 and TRBJ2-1; 8 nucleotides align to TRBD2. CDR1 and CDR2 from the germline V gene are SNHLY and FYNNEI. The CDR3 is made up of 13 amino acids. With 8 bases clipped from V and 6 bases from J, the junction kept 6 bases outside the gene matches. The CDR3: CASVSGSSNEQFF. The DNA of the CDR3 is TGTGCCAGCGTAAGCGGGAGTAGCAATGAGCAGTTCTTC.

The rearrangement links TRBV7-9 to TRBJ2-7; 12 positions match TRBD1. Per the germline V gene, CDR1 is SEHNR and CDR2 is FQNEAQ (reference sequence). With 5 bases clipped from V and 1 base from J, the junction kept 12 bases outside the gene matches. The CDR3 has 18 amino acids. The CDR3 reads CASSPSPGDRGLSYEQYF. The CDR3 nucleotides are TGTGCCAGCAGCCCAAGTCCGGGGGACAGGGGGCTATCCTACGAGCAGTACTTC.

The chain carries TRBV5-5 and TRBJ2-3, with D perhaps matching TRBD2 (6 bases). The ends were cut back, 7 bases at V and 2 bases at J, with 17 bases in the middle. The germline V gene has CDR1 SGHKS and CDR2 YYEKEE (reference sequence). This CDR3 region has 15 residues. CDR3 sequence (DNA): TGTGCCAGCGTCTCAAGCGGGTCTCTCACAGATACGCAGTATTTT. Its translation: CASVSSGSLTDTQYF.